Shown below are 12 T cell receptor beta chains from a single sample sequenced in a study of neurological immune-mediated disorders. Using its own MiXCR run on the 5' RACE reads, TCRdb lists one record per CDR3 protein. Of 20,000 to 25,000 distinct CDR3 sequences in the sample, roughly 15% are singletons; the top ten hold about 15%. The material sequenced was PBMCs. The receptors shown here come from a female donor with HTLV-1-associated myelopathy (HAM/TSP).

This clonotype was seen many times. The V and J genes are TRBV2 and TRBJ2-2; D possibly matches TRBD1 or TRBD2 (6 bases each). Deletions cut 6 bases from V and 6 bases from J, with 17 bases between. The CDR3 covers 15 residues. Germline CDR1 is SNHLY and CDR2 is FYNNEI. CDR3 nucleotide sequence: TGTGCCAGCAGCCCCGGAGGGGGTGAGGCCGGGGAGCTGTTTTTT. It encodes CASSPGGGEAGELFF.

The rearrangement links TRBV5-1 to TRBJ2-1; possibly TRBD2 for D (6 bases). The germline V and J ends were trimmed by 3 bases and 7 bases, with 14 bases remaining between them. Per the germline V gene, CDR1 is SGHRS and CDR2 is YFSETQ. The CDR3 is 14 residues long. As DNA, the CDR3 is TGCGCCAGCAGCTCCGGGAATAGCGGAAATGAGCAGTTCTTC. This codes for CASSSGNSGNEQFF.

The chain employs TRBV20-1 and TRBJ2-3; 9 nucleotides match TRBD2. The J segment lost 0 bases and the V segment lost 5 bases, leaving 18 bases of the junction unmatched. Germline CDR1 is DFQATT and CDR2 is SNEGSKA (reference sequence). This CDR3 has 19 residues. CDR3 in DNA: TGCAGTGCTTTCTGGGGTAGCGGGGGAGCCCCCAGCAGCACAGATACGCAGTATTTT. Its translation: CSAFWGSGGAPSSTDTQYF.

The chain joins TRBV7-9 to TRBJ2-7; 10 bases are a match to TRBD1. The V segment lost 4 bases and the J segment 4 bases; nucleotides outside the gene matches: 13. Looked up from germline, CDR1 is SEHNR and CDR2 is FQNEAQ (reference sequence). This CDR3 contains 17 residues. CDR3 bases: TGTGCCAGCAGCTCCCCTCGGGACAGGGGAAGGTCGTACGAGCAGTACTTC. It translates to CASSSPRDRGRSYEQYF.

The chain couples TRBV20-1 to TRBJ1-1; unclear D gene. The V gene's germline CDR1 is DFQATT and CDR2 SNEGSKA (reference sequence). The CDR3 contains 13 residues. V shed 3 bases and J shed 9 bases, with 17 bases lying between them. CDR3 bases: TGCAGTGCTAGTTCAGAGGACGGAGGGAAAGCTTTCTTT. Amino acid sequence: CSASSEDGGKAFF.

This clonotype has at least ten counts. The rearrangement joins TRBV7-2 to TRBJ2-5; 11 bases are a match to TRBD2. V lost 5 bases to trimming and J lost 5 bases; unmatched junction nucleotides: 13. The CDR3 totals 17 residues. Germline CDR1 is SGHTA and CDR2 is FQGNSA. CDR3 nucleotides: TGTGCCAGCAGCCCCGTCCTACTTAGCGGGGGGGCCGAGACCCAGTACTTC. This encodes CASSPVLLSGGAETQYF. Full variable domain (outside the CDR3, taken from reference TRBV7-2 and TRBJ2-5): GAGVSQSPSNKVTEKGKDVELRCDPISGHTALYWYRQSLGQGLEFLIYFQGNSAPDKSGLPSDRFSAERTGGSVSTLTIQRTQQEDSAVYLCASSPVLLSGGAETQYFGPGTRLLVL.

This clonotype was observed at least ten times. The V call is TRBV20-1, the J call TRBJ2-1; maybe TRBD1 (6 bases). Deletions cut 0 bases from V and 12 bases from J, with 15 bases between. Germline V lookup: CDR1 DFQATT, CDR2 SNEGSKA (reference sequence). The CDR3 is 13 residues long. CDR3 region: CSARDTRGIGQFF. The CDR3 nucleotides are TGCAGTGCTAGAGATACGAGGGGGATCGGGCAGTTCTTC.

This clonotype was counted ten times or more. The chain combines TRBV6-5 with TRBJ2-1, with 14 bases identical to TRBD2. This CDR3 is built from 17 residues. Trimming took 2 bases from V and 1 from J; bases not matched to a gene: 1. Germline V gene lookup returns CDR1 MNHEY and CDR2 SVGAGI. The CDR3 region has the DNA TGTGCCAGCAGTTACGGACTAGCGGGGGGATCCTACAATGAGCAGTTCTTC. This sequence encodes CASSYGLAGGSYNEQFF.

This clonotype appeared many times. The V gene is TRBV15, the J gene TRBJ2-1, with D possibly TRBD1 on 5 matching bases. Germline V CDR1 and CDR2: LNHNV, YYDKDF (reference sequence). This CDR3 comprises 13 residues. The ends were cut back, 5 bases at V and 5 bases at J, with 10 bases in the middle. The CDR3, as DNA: TGTGCCACCAGCCCCGACAGACACAATGAGCAGTTCTTC. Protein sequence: CATSPDRHNEQFF.

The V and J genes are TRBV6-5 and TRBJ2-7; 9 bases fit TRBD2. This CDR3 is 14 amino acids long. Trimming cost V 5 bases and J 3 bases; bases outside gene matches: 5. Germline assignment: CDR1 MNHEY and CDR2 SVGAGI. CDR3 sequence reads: CASSPSSGNYEQYF. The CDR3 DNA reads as TGTGCCAGCAGTCCGTCTAGCGGGAACTACGAGCAGTACTTC.

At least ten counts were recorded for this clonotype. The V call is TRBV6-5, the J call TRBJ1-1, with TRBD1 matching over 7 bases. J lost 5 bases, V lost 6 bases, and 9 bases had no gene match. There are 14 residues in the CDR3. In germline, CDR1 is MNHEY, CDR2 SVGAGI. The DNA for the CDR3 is TGTGCCAGCAGCACAGATCCAGGGGGGACTGAAGCTTTCTTT. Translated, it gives CASSTDPGGTEAFF.

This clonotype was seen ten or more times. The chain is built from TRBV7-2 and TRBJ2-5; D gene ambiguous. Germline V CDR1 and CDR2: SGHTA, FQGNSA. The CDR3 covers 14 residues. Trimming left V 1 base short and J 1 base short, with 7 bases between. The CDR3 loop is CASSLVVGQETQYF. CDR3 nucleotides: TGTGCCAGCAGCTTAGTGGTCGGCCAAGAGACCCAGTACTTC.